Described below is a single T cell receptor (beta chain) sequence and its context. The antigen is undetermined. This entry comes from a study of siplizumab effects on memory and regulatory T cells. CDR3 length: 14 residues. The V gene end was trimmed by 6 bases and the J gene end by 7 bases; junction bases not matched to a gene: 8. Germline V gene lookup returns CDR1 MNHEY and CDR2 SVGAGI. TCRdb keeps only in-frame clones here, not all; method: immunoSEQ multiplex PCR. The sample shows over 95,000 clones, 93% of them seen only once. Study results and caveats: There were only a minor fraction of alloreactive clones that mapped to unstimulated subsets. Memory cells seemed less diverse than naive T cells, which also seemed major contributors to the alloresponse. In siplizumab cultures, the suppressive function of proliferating Tregs remained unconfirmed. Among mappable alloreactive CD4+ clones, the Treg-derived fraction averaged around 63% with siplizumab versus about 27% in controls.

The V gene is TRBV6-5, the J gene TRBJ1-3, with TRBD1 identical over 8 bases. The TCR originated in a human donor in good health. Sequencing was performed on non-Treg CD4+ T cells sorted from blood. The CDR3 DNA sequence: TGTGCCAGCAGGACAGGGGAGCTTGGGAACACCATATATTTT. Translating it yields CASRTGELGNTIYF.